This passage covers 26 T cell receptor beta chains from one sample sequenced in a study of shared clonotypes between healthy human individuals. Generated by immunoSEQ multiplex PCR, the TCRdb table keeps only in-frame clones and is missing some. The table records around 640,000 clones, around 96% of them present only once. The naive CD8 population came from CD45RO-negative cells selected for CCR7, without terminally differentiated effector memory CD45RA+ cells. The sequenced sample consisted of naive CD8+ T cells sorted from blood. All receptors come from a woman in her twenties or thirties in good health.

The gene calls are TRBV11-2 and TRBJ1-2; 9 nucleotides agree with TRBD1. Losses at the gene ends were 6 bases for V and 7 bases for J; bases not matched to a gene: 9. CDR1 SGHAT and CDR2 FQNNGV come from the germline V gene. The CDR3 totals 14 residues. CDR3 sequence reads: CASSHGTGNVGYTF. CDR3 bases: TGTGCCAGCAGTCACGGGACAGGGAACGTTGGCTACACCTTC. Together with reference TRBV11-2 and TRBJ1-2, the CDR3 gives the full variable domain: EAGVAQSPRYKIIEKRQSVAFWCNPISGHATLYWYQQILGQGPKLLIQFQNNGVVDDSQLPKDRFSAERLKGVDSTLKIQPAKLEDSAVYLCASSHGTGNVGYTFGSGTRLTVV.

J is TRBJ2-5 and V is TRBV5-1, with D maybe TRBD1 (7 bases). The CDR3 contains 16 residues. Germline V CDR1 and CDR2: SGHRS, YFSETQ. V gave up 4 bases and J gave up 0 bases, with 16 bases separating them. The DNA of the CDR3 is TGCGCCAGCAGCCCCAGGGGGGACTGGTACCAAGAGACCCAGTACTTC. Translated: CASSPRGDWYQETQYF. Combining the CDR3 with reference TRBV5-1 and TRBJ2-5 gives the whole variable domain KAGVTQTPRYLIKTRGQQVTLSCSPISGHRSVSWYQQTPGQGLQFLFEYFSETQRNKGNFPGRFSGRQFSNSRSEMNVSTLELGDSALYLCASSPRGDWYQETQYFGPGTRLLVL.

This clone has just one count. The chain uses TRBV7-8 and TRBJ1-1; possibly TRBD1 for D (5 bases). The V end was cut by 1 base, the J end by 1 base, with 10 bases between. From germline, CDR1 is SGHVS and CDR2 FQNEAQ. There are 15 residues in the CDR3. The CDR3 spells CASSLVGHSNTEAFF. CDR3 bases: TGTGCCAGCAGCTTAGTAGGACATTCGAACACTGAAGCTTTCTTT.

The chain's CDR3 is CASSHTSGAPYEQYF. DNA of the CDR3: TGTGCCAGCAGTCACACTAGCGGAGCCCCCTACGAGCAGTACTTC. The rearrangement joins TRBV6-5 to TRBJ2-7, with 8 bases aligning to TRBD2. Germline CDR1 reads MNHEY; CDR2 reads SVGAGI. The trim removed 5 bases at V and 2 bases at J, leaving 8 bases unmatched. The CDR3 length is 15 residues.

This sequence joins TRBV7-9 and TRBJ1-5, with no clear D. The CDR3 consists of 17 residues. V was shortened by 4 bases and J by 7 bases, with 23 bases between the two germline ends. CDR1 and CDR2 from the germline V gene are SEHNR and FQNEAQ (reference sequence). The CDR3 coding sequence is TGTGCCAGCAGCTCCACCGAAGAAACAGTCGGGGAACAGCCCCAGCATTTT. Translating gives CASSSTEETVGEQPQHF.

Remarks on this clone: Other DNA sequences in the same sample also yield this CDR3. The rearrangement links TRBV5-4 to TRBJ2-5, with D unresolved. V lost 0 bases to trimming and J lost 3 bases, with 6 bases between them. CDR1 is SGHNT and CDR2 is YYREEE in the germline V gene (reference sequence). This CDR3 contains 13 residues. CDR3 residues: CASSLAAEETQYF. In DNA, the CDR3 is TGTGCCAGCAGCTTGGCCGCCGAAGAGACCCAGTACTTC.

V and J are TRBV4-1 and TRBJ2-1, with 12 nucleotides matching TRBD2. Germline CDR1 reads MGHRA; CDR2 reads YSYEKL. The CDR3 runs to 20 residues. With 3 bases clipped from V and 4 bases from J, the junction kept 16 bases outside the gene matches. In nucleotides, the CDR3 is TGCGCCAGCAGCCAGGGGACTGATAGACTAGCGGGAGATAAGTACAATGAGCAGTTCTTC. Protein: CASSQGTDRLAGDKYNEQFF.

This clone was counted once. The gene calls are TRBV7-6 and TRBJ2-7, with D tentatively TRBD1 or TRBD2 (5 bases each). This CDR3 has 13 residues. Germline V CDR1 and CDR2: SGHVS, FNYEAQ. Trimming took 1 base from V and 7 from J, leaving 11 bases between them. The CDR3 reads CASSLGGPDEQYF. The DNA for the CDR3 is TGTGCCAGCAGCTTAGGGGGACCCGATGAGCAGTACTTC.

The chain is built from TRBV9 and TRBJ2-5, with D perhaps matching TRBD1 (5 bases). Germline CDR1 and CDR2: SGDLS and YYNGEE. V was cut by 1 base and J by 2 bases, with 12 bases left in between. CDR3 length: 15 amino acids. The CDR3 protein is CASSVMAGKQETQYF. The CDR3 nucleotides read TGTGCCAGCAGCGTAATGGCAGGGAAACAAGAGACCCAGTACTTC.

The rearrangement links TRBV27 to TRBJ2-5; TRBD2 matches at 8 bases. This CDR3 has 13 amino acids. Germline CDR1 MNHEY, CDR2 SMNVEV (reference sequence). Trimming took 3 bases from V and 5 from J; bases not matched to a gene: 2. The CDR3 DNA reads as TGTGCCAGCAGTTTCGGGGGGGACGAGACCCAGTACTTC. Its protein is CASSFGGDETQYF.

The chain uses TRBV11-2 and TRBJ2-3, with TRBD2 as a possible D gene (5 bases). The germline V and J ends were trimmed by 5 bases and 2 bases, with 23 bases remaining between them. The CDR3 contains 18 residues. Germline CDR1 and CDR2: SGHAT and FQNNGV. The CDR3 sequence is CASSPNPRDVWDTDTQYF. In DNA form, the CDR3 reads TGTGCCAGCAGCCCAAACCCCCGGGATGTTTGGGACACAGATACGCAGTATTTT.

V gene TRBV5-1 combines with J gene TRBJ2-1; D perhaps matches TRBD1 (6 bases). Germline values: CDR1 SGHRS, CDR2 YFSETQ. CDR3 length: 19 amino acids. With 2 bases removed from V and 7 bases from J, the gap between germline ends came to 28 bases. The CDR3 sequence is CASSFGIGIKGHLSNEQFF. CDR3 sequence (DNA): TGCGCCAGCAGCTTTGGCATCGGAATAAAGGGACATCTTTCGAATGAGCAGTTCTTC.

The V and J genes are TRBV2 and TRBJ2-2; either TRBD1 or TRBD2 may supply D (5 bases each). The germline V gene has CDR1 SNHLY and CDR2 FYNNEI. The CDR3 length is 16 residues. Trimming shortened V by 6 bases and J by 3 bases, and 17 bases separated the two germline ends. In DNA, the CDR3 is TGTGCCAGCAGATTTTCTCCGGGGCGCGACACCGGGGAGCTGTTTTTT. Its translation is CASRFSPGRDTGELFF.

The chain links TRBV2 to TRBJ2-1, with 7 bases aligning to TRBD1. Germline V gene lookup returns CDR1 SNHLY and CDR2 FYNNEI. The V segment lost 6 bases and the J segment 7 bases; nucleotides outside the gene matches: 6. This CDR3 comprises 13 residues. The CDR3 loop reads CASSVGTANEQFF. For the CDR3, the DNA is TGTGCCAGCAGCGTAGGGACAGCGAATGAGCAGTTCTTC.

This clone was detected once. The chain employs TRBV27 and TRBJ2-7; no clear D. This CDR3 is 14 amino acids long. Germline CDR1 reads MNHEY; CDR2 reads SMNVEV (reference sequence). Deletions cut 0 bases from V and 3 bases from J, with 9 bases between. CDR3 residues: CASSLSANYYEQYF. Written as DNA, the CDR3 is TGTGCCAGCAGTTTATCGGCAAATTACTACGAGCAGTACTTC.

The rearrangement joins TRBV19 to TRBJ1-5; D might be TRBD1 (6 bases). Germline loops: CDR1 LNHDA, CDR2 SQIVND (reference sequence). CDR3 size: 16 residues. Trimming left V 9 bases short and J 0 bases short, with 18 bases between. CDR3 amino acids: CASPGQGGYSNQPQHF. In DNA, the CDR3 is TGTGCCAGCCCCGGGCAAGGGGGATATAGCAATCAGCCCCAGCATTTT.

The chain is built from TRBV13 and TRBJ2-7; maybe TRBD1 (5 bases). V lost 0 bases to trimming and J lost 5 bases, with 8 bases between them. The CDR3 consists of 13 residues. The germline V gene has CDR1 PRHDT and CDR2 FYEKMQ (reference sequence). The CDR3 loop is CASSLGKGNEQYF. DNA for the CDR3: TGTGCCAGCAGCTTAGGAAAGGGGAACGAGCAGTACTTC.

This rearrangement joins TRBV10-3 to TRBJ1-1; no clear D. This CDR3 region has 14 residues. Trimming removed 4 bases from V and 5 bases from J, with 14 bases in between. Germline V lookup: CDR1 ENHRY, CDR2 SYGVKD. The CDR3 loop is CAISGIPQDTEAFF. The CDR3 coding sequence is TGTGCCATCAGTGGAATCCCCCAGGATACTGAAGCTTTCTTT.

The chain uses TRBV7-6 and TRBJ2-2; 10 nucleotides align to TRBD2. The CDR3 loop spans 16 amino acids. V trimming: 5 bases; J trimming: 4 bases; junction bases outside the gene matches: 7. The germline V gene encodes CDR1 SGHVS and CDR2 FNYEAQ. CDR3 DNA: TGTGCCAGCAGCCGCTCGTTAGCGGGAGGCACCGGGGAGCTGTTTTTT. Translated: CASSRSLAGGTGELFF.

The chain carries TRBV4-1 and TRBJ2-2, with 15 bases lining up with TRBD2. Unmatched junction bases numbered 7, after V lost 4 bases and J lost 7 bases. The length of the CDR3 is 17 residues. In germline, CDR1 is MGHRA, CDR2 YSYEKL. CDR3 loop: CASSPGLAGGKGGELFF. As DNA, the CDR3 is TGCGCCAGCAGCCCAGGACTAGCGGGAGGGAAGGGCGGGGAGCTGTTTTTT.

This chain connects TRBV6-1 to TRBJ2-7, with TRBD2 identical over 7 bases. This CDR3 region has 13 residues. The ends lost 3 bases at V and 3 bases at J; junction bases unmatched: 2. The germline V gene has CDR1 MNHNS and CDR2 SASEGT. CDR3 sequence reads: CASSDLADYEQYF. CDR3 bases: TGTGCCAGCAGTGACCTAGCGGACTACGAGCAGTACTTC.

The CDR3 DNA follows: TGTGCCAGCAACCCTTTGAAGGCCCGCTATGGCTACACCTTC. Amino acids: CASNPLKARYGYTF. This rearrangement joins TRBV11-2 to TRBJ1-2; D gene uncertain. V lost 7 bases to trimming and J lost 4 bases, with 16 bases between them. The CDR3 spans 14 residues. In germline, CDR1 is SGHAT, CDR2 FQNNGV.

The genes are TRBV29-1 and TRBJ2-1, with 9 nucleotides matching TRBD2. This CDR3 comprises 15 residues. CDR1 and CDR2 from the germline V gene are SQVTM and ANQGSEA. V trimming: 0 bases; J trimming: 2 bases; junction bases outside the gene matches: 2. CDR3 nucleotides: TGCAGCGTTGAAGATCCTAGCGGGACCTACAATGAGCAGTTCTTC. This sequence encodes CSVEDPSGTYNEQFF.

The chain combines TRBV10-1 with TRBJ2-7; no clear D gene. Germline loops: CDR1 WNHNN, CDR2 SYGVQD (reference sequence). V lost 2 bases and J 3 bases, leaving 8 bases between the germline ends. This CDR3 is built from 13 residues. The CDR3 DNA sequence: TGCGCCAGCAGTGAGATGAGATACTACGAGCAGTACTTC. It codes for CASSEMRYYEQYF.

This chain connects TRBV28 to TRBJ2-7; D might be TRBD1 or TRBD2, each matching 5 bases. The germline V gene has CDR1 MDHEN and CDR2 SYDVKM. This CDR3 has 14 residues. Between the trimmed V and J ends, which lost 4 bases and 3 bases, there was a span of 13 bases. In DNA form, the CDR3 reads TGTGCCAGCAGTTGGGGCGGGCGGGTCTACGAGCAGTACTTC. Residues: CASSWGGRVYEQYF.

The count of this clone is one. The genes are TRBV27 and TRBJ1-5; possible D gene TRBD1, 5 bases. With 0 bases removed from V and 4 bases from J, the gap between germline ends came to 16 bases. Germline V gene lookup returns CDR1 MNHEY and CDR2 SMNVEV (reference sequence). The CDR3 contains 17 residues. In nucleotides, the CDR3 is TGTGCCAGCAGTTTATCACCCGGACACGGCGGGAATCAGCCCCAGCATTTT. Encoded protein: CASSLSPGHGGNQPQHF.